Listed here are 12 T cell receptor beta chains from one sample, sequenced in a study of blood T cell repertoires in COVID-19. Assay: immunoSEQ multiplex PCR; the TCRdb copy retains only in-frame clones and omits some. The table has about 270,000 clones, roughly 90% seen once. The sequencing sample was made of PBMCs or T cells enriched from blood (not recorded which). Source of these receptors: a woman aged 40 to 49 with acute COVID-19.

On this clone: The identical CDR3 is also encoded by other nucleotide sequences in the sample. The V and J genes are TRBV7-3 and TRBJ2-3; TRBD2 might be the D (6 bases). CDR1 is SGHTA and CDR2 is FQGTGA in the germline V gene. CDR3 length: 14 residues. V was trimmed by 5 bases and J by 0 bases, leaving 9 bases between them. The CDR3 protein is CASSPGTSTDTQYF. In DNA form, the CDR3 reads TGTGCCAGCAGCCCGGGGACTAGCACAGATACGCAGTATTTT.

The chain employs TRBV7-2 and TRBJ2-1, with D hard to call. This CDR3 is 12 amino acids long. Germline V lookup: CDR1 SGHTA, CDR2 FQGNSA. The V and J ends lost 5 bases and 9 bases respectively, with 11 bases between them. CDR3 nucleotides: TGTGCCAGCAGCCCCGGTCTCGCTGAGCAGTTCTTC. Its protein product is CASSPGLAEQFF.

The chain recombines TRBV30 with TRBJ1-1; 11 bases are shared with TRBD1. The V and J ends lost 5 bases and 8 bases, in that order; junction bases with no gene match: 4. The CDR3 is 12 residues long. Germline assignment: CDR1 GTSNPN and CDR2 SVGIG (reference sequence). CDR3 DNA: TGTGCCTGGGGACAGGGGGCTTGGGAAGCTTTCTTT. This sequence encodes CAWGQGAWEAFF.

This chain uses TRBV5-1 with TRBJ2-7; D possibly corresponds to TRBD1 (7 bases). V lost 4 bases to trimming and J lost 7 bases, with 21 bases between them. Looked up from germline, CDR1 is SGHRS and CDR2 is YFSETQ. The length of the CDR3 is 15 residues. This chain's CDR3 is CASSRAPEGAGEQYF. The CDR3 coding sequence is TGCGCCAGCAGCCGCGCCCCTGAGGGGGCGGGGGAGCAGTACTTC. The entire variable domain, with the rest obtained from reference TRBV5-1 and TRBJ2-7, is as follows: KAGVTQTPRYLIKTRGQQVTLSCSPISGHRSVSWYQQTPGQGLQFLFEYFSETQRNKGNFPGRFSGRQFSNSRSEMNVSTLELGDSALYLCASSRAPEGAGEQYFGPGTRLTVT.

CDR3 amino acids: CASSLVLTYEQYF. The CDR3 region has the DNA TGTGCCAGCAGTTTGGTTTTGACTTACGAGCAGTACTTC. The chain carries TRBV12-3 or TRBV12-4 and TRBJ2-7; no firm D call. CDR3 length equals 13 residues. Deletions cut 3 bases from V and 4 bases from J, with 10 bases between.

The J gene is TRBJ1-2, the V gene TRBV2, with 10 bases lining up with TRBD1. The CDR3 loop spans 16 amino acids. V lost 6 bases, J lost 3 bases, and 10 bases stayed unmatched. CDR1 is SNHLY and CDR2 is FYNNEI in the germline V gene. CDR3 sequence reads: CASSETAGQGYYGYTF. CDR3 bases: TGTGCCAGCAGCGAGACGGCGGGACAGGGGTACTATGGCTACACCTTC. Complete variable domain (other parts from reference TRBV2 and TRBJ1-2): EPEVTQTPSHQVTQMGQEVILRCVPISNHLYFYWYRQILGQKVEFLVSFYNNEISEKSEIFDDQFSVERPDGSNFTLKIRSTKLEDSAMYFCASSETAGQGYYGYTFGSGTRLTVV.

J is TRBJ2-5 and V is TRBV7-9; D is possibly TRBD1 (6 bases). V was pared by 3 bases and J by 3 bases, with 11 bases between. Germline CDR1 is SEHNR and CDR2 is FQNEAQ (reference sequence). This CDR3 comprises 14 residues. The CDR3 is CASSFDRWEETQYF. DNA for the CDR3: TGTGCCAGCAGCTTTGACAGGTGGGAAGAGACCCAGTACTTC.

In this sample, this clone turned up a few times. The chain links TRBV20-1 to TRBJ2-2, with 14 nucleotides matching TRBD2. The CDR3 runs to 15 residues. Germline trimming cut 3 bases from V and 7 bases from J; bases unmatched to any gene: 4. Per germline, CDR1 DFQATT and CDR2 SNEGSKA (reference sequence). As DNA, the CDR3 is TGCAGTGCTAGTCAGACTAGCGGGAGGGTCGGGGAGCTGTTTTTT. It translates to CSASQTSGRVGELFF.

This clone was seen only once. This chain connects TRBV7-8 to TRBJ1-2; 7 positions agree with TRBD1. Germline CDR1 is SGHVS and CDR2 is FQNEAQ. V dropped 3 bases and J dropped 4; count of bases not matched to a gene: 8. The CDR3 loop spans 15 amino acids. The CDR3 DNA sequence: TGTGCCAGCAGCTTGACAGGGCCCAATTTCTATGGCTACACCTTC. Translating it yields CASSLTGPNFYGYTF. The whole variable domain, remainder taken from reference TRBV7-8 and TRBJ1-2, is GAGVSQSPRYKVAKRGQDVALRCDPISGHVSLFWYQQALGQGPEFLTYFQNEAQLDKSGLPSDRFFAERPEGSVSTLKIQRTQQEDSAVYLCASSLTGPNFYGYTFGSGTRLTVV.

The chain links TRBV11-2 to TRBJ1-6, with 9 nucleotides matching TRBD1. Germline V gives CDR1 SGHAT, CDR2 FQNNGV. The CDR3 sequence is 14 residues long. V trimming: 4 bases; J trimming: 11 bases; junction bases outside the gene matches: 6. The CDR3 DNA reads as TGTGCCAGCAGCTCGGGACAGGGAAAAACACCCCTCCACTTT. It is translated as CASSSGQGKTPLHF.

The chain is built from TRBV2 and TRBJ1-5; a weak D match, TRBD1 (6 bases). CDR1 is SNHLY and CDR2 is FYNNEI in the germline V gene. Trimming removed 3 bases at V and 5 bases at J, with 11 bases between. The CDR3 contains 14 residues. The CDR3 nucleotides are TGTGCCAGCAGTGACAGGGGATTCGATCAGCCCCAGCATTTT. Its protein product is CASSDRGFDQPQHF.

In this sample, this clone turned up once. The chain has TRBV7-8 and TRBJ2-7; 7 bases agree with TRBD1. The CDR3 contains 15 residues. Germline V gene data show CDR1 as SGHVS and CDR2 as FQNEAQ. Trimming at V came to 1 base and at J to 3 bases, leaving 6 bases not matched to a gene. The CDR3 nucleotides are TGTGCCAGCAGCTTAGAAGCAGGGGACAGCTACGAGCAGTACTTC. It translates to CASSLEAGDSYEQYF.